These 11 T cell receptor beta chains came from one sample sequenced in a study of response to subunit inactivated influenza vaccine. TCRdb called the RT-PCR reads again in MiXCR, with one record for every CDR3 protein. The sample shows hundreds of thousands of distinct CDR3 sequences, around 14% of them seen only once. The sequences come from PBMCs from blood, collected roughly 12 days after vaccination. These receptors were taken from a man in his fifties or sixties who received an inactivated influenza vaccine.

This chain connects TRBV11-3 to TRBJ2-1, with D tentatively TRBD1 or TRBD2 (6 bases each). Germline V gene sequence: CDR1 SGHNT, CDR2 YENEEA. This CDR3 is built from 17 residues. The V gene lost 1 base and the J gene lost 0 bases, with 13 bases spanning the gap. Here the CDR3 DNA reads TGTGCCAGCAGCTTAGGTCGGGGGCAGAGCTCCTACAATGAGCAGTTCTTC. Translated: CASSLGRGQSSYNEQFF.

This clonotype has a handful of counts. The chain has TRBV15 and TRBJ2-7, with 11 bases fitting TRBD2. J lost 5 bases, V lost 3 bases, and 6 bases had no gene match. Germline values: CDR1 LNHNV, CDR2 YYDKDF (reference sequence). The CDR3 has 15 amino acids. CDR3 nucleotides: TGTGCCACCAGCAGGGCGACTAGCGGGACCCACGAGCAGTACTTC. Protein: CATSRATSGTHEQYF.

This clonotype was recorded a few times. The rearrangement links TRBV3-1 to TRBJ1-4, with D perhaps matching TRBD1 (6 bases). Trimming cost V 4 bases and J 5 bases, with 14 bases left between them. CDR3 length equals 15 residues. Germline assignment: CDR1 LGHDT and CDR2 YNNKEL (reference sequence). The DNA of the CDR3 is TGTGCCAGCAGCCCTAGGGGACAAAAGAATGAAAAACTGTTTTTT. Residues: CASSPRGQKNEKLFF.

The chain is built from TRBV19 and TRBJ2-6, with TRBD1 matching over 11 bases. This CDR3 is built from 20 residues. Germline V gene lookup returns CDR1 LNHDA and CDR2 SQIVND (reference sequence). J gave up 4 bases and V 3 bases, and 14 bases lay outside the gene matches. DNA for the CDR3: TGTGCCAGTAGTATTCAAAGAGGACAGGGGGCCTACAAAGGGGCCAACGTCCTGACTTTC. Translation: CASSIQRGQGAYKGANVLTF.

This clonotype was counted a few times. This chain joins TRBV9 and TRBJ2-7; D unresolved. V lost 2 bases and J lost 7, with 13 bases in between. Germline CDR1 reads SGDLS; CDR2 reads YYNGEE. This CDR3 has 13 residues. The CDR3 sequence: CASSVAAIGEQYF. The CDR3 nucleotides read TGTGCCAGCAGCGTCGCGGCCATAGGTGAGCAGTACTTC. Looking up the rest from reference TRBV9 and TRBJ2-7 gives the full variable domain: DSGVTQTPKHLITATGQRVTLRCSPRSGDLSVYWYQQSLDQGLQFLIQYYNGEERAKGNILERFSAQQFPDLHSELNLSSLELGDSALYFCASSVAAIGEQYFGPGTRLTVT.

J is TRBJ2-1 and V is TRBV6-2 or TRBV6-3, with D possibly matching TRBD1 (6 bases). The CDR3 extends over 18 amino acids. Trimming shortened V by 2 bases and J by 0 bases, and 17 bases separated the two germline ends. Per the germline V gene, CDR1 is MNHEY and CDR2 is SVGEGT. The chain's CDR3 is CASSYPDSDNPSYNEQFF. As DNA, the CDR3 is TGTGCCAGCAGTTACCCGGACAGCGACAACCCCTCCTACAATGAGCAGTTCTTC.

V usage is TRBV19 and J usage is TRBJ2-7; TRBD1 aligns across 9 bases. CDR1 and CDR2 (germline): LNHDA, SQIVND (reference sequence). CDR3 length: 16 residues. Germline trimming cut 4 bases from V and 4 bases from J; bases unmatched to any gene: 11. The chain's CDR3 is CASSKQPGQGRYEQYF. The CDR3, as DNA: TGTGCCAGTAGTAAACAACCGGGACAGGGACGGTACGAGCAGTACTTC.

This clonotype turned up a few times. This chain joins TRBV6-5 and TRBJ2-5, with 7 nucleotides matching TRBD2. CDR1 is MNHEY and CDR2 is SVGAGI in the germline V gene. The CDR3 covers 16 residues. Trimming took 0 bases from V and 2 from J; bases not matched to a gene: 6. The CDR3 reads CASSYSAGDKQETQYF. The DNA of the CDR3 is TGTGCCAGCAGTTACTCGGCGGGGGATAAACAAGAGACCCAGTACTTC.

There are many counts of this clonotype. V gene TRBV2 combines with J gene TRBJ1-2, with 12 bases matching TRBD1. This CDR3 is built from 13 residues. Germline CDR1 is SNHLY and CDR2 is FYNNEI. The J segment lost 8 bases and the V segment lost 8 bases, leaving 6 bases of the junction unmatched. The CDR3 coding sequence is TGTGCCAGCGGGACAGGGGGCGTGGGAGGCTACACCTTC. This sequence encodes CASGTGGVGGYTF. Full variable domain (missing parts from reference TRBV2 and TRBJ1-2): EPEVTQTPSHQVTQMGQEVILRCVPISNHLYFYWYRQILGQKVEFLVSFYNNEISEKSEIFDDQFSVERPDGSNFTLKIRSTKLEDSAMYFCASGTGGVGGYTFGSGTRLTVV.

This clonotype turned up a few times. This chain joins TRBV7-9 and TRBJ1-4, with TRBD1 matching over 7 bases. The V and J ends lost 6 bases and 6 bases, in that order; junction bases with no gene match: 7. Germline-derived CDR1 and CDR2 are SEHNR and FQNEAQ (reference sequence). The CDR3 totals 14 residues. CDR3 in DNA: TGTGCCAGCAGGCGACAGGGTTCGGATGAAAAACTGTTTTTT. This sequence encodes CASRRQGSDEKLFF.

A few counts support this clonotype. The DNA for the CDR3 is TGTGCCATCAGTGAATCGCTATATAGCAATCAGCCCCAGCATTTT. Protein: CAISESLYSNQPQHF. This rearrangement joins TRBV10-3 to TRBJ1-5; D gene unclear. There are 15 residues in the CDR3. Germline V lookup: CDR1 ENHRY, CDR2 SYGVKD. Trimming pared 3 bases from V and 0 bases from J, leaving 9 bases between.